This entry is about one T cell receptor beta chain. This clonotype was counted at least ten times. It has no known antigen specificity. No quality values exist for individual bases; no much larger clone is one base distant. Ophthalmopathy patients had moderately to severely active disease, Clinical Activity Score of at least 3, NOSPECS grade of at least 4, and disease duration under 3 months. Patients were excluded if they had other autoimmune diseases, uncontrolled infections, pregnancy or lactation. Diagnosis was based on clinical symptoms, serum thyroxine, TRAb, thyroid ultrasound and orbital computed tomography. Ficoll-Paque density gradient centrifugation was used to isolate PBMCs from 10 ml of fresh peripheral blood. Total RNA was extracted with Trizol reagent and quality-checked on an Agilent 2100 Bioanalyzer. From its cysteine to its phenylalanine, the CDR3 spans 12 amino acids. Only the CDR3 region is kept as DNA, spanning 36 bases read in frame from base 1. Sequences SQVTM (CDR1) and ANQGSEA (CDR2) are obtained from the germline V gene. Between the V and J ends, shortened by 7 bases and 0 bases respectively, the junction contains 7 bases.

This entry comes from a study of Graves' ophthalmopathy and Graves' hyperthyroidism (dated by TCRdb to about 2018). Study-level background: Peripheral blood was collected at initial diagnosis, before any treatment. The study used TCR beta repertoire signatures to distinguish Graves' ophthalmopathy from Graves' hyperthyroidism and to predict progression to ophthalmopathy. In total, 135 blood samples were TCR-sequenced: approximately 42 ophthalmopathy, roughly 80 hyperthyroidism and some 17 hyperthyroidism-to-ophthalmopathy patients. To explore V-J signatures distinguishing ophthalmopathy from hyperthyroidism, a discovery set of 100 patients (fewer than 45 ophthalmopathy, roughly 60 stable hyperthyroidism) was enrolled. The independent validation cohort included some 19 hyperthyroidism patients plus 17 patients who later progressed from hyperthyroidism to ophthalmopathy. In more than five hyperthyroidism patients, T-cell repertoires of thyroid tissue and blood were compared. After sampling, hyperthyroidism patients received methimazole starting at 30 mg daily, and ophthalmopathy patients received high-dose intravenous methylprednisolone.

General findings and caveats noted by the study authors: In cross-validation, the 13-signature model distinguished ophthalmopathy from stable hyperthyroidism with nearly 90% sensitivity and roughly 81% specificity, and in the test set the corresponding values were approximately 80% and 68%. Sample size was not predetermined statistically, and investigators were not blinded to group allocation. Most expanded thyroid clonotypes with a frequency above 0.001 also appeared in blood, which suggests that blood repertoires may reflect the immune response in the thyroid. In validation, the model predicted ophthalmopathy progression with about 71% sensitivity and 72.22% specificity; about a dozen predicted patients were CT-confirmed with GO in a median of roughly 6.8 months.

For repertoire sequencing, TCR beta CDR3 regions were amplified from RNA transcripts. HTBI primers and the Qiagen OneStep RT-PCR kit were used in a first-round RT-PCR, which was followed by a second-round multiplex PCR, size selection and purification. The libraries underwent paired-end sequencing with 100 bp reads on an Illumina HiSeq2000. The study's own analysis went as follows. SOAPnuke was used to process the reads, throwing out any read that had adapters, had uncalled bases, had a mean Phred below 15, or lacked an exact constant-primer or identifier match. COPE v1.2.5 was used to merge high-quality paired reads. Unique nucleotide sequences were defined as clonotypes and aligned to IMGT TRB V, D and J references using MiTCR v1.1. The analysis was limited to V-J combinations with a frequency above 0.0001, which together covered 99.2% of repertoires. A TCR clonal expansion and chaos score per V-J combination was defined as the ratio of F50 clonal expansion to chaos observed in the TCRdist matrix. Welch's t-statistics and random forest were used to reduce features to about a dozen V-J combinations, which were fed into a naive Bayes classifier. The similarity between thyroid and blood repertoires was quantified using the Morisita-Horn index. In TCRdb, the public reads were trimmed at Q25 with fastp and aligned with MiXCR, with productive beta chains retained. CDR3 protein duplicates are merged, each entry listing the most common genes and DNA. TCRdb, rather than the study authors, made the V and J calls. The sample yields about 740,000 distinct CDR3 sequences; 40% were counted once. The ten largest clones represent 44% of the sample.

The receptor was isolated from an adult man with Graves' ophthalmopathy. The chain links TRBV29-1 with TRBJ1-3; confidence is insufficient to name the D gene. Sequenced input: peripheral blood. CDR3 loop: CSAWSSGNTIYF. Here is the DNA: TGCAGCGCCTGGTCCTCTGGAAACACCATATATTTT.